The rows below give T cell receptor beta chains drawn from one sample of a study of T cells in Graves' hyperthyroidism and ophthalmopathy. A single record per CDR3 protein comes from TCRdb applying MiXCR to the multiplex PCR reads. The profile shows a few hundred thousand distinct CDR3 sequences, 13% to 15% of them singletons. The specimen sequenced was blood. The receptors were sampled from a woman between 40 and 50 years old with Graves' hyperthyroidism that later progressed to Graves' ophthalmopathy. Both conserved end residues are part of each CDR3. Each record gives: clone size, D gene, V gene, J gene, CDR3 DNA, CDR3 protein. A D gene is named only where the DNA matches it firmly. Expanded clones get a size class; other rows say once, few or many, or leave the size out.

few	NA	TRBV4-1	TRBJ2-7	TGCGCCAGCAGCCGAGCCCGGGGTTGGGAGCAGTACTTC	CASSRARGWEQYF
NA	TRBD1	TRBV24-1	TRBJ2-7	TGTGCCACCAGTGACCGGGACAGGCTGGGGGAGCAGTACTTC	CATSDRDRLGEQYF
many	TRBD2	TRBV5-1	TRBJ2-2	TGCGCCAGCAGCTTGTTTCCCGAACTAGCGGGAGATTTGACCGGGGAGCTGTTTTTT	CASSLFPELAGDLTGELFF
many	NA	TRBV7-8	TRBJ2-1	TGTGCCAGCAGCGCCTTTATTCTAAACAATGAGCAGTTCTTC	CASSAFILNNEQFF
many	TRBD1	TRBV20-1	TRBJ1-1	TGCAGTGCTAGCAAACAGGGGGCCGGTAGAAAGACTGAAGCTTTCTTT	CSASKQGAGRKTEAFF
few	TRBD1	TRBV18	TRBJ2-3	TGTGCCAGCTCGACAGGGGGGGCAGATACGCAGTATTTT	CASSTGGADTQYF
NA	NA	TRBV5-4	TRBJ2-3	TGTGCCAGCAGCTTGGCCGGGACTCTCGGGGCAGATACGCAGTATTTT	CASSLAGTLGADTQYF
many	NA	TRBV7-3	TRBJ2-3	TGTGCCAGCAGCTTATGGGCAGGCCACACAGATACGCAGTATTTT	CASSLWAGHTDTQYF
NA	TRBD2	TRBV6-1	TRBJ2-2	TGTGCCAGCAGTGAGAGGCTAGCGGGCACCGGGGAGCTGTTTTTT	CASSERLAGTGELFF
NA	NA	TRBV9	TRBJ2-2	TGTGCCAGCAACGAGAGCCCAGTTGCCGGGGAGCTGTTTTTT	CASNESPVAGELFF
many	NA	TRBV12-3/TRBV12-4	TRBJ2-3	TGTGCCAGCACCACCGAACAGGGAAGGTGGAGAGCAGATACGCAGTATTTT	CASTTEQGRWRADTQYF
many	NA	TRBV7-8	TRBJ2-7	TGTGCCAGCAGCTTTGCACGGTTAGCCTACGAGCAGTACTTC	CASSFARLAYEQYF
NA	TRBD1	TRBV2	TRBJ2-1	TGTGCCAGCAGGGACAGGGCCCATGAGCAGTTCTTC	CASRDRAHEQFF
many	NA	TRBV19	TRBJ1-1	TGTGCCAGTAGCCTACCCCGGGGGATGAGGACTGAAGCTTTCTTT	CASSLPRGMRTEAFF
many	NA	TRBV19	TRBJ1-3	TGTGCCAGCACAGTCTGGGGACCGCACTCTGGAAACACCATATATTTT	CASTVWGPHSGNTIYF
NA	TRBD2	TRBV2	TRBJ2-3	TGTGCCAGCCTAACATACTCCATAGCGGGGAGCACAGATACGCAGTATTTT	CASLTYSIAGSTDTQYF
many	TRBD2	TRBV20-1	TRBJ2-3	TGCAGTGCTAGGCCTTCCTTAACGGGAGGGGGAGATACGCAGTATTTT	CSARPSLTGGGDTQYF
many	NA	TRBV19	TRBJ2-7	TGTGCCAGTAGTATAGGTGACCCAGGGGACGAGCAGTACTTC	CASSIGDPGDEQYF
many	NA	TRBV6-5	TRBJ2-1	TGTGCCAGCAGTTACAGTAGATTTGCAGGCCCCAATGAGCAGTTCTTC	CASSYSRFAGPNEQFF
many	TRBD1	TRBV28	TRBJ1-4	TGTGCCAGCAGGGGGGACAGTTATGAAGAAAAACTGTTTTTT	CASRGDSYEEKLFF
many	TRBD1	TRBV20-1	TRBJ2-3	TGCAGTGGTACAGACCCGGGGACAGGGGTGTTCACAGATACGCAGTATTTT	CSGTDPGTGVFTDTQYF
many	TRBD2	TRBV6-1	TRBJ2-2	TGTGCCAGCAGTTTCCCGGGACTAGCGGGATCCACCGGGGAGCTGTTTTTT	CASSFPGLAGSTGELFF
few	NA	TRBV9	TRBJ2-2	TGTGCCAGCAGTGAGAGGGAGGCCGGGGAGCTGTTTTTT	CASSEREAGELFF
many	TRBD1	TRBV30	TRBJ1-1	TGTGCCTGGAGCGAGATTCTTACAGGGGACCTTGAAGCTTTCTTT	CAWSEILTGDLEAFF
many	NA	TRBV28	TRBJ1-2	TGTGCCAGCAGCCTTGAGGTGGGGTTCGGCTACACCTTC	CASSLEVGFGYTF
many	NA	TRBV7-2	TRBJ1-2	TGTGCCAGCAGCTTATCCCGGGGAACTATGGCGCCCTACCACCGGGGGAACTATGGCTACACCTTC	CASSLSRGTMAPYHRGNYGYTF
many	TRBD2	TRBV15	TRBJ2-5	TGTGCCACCAGCAGGGGAAGCGGTGGGGGACTAGCGAAAAAGACCCAGTACTTC	CATSRGSGGGLAKKTQYF
many	TRBD2	TRBV7-9	TRBJ2-3	TGTGCCAGCAGCCAACGACGACTAGCGGGAGCTCGAGATACGCAGTATTTT	CASSQRRLAGARDTQYF
many	TRBD1	TRBV11-2	TRBJ2-1	TGTGCCAGCAGCTCCCGGGACAGCGCCACGGGTGAGCAGTTCTTC	CASSSRDSATGEQFF
many	NA	TRBV27	TRBJ2-1	TGTGCCAGCAGTTTATCGAGCCGTTACAATGAGCAGTTCTTC	CASSLSSRYNEQFF
many	TRBD1	TRBV19	TRBJ1-6	TGTGCCACGCGACCCGGGACAGGGAGCAGTTCACCCCTCCACTTT	CATRPGTGSSSPLHF
few	TRBD2	TRBV20-1	TRBJ2-5	TGCAGTGCTAGCAAACTAGCGGGTCGAGAGACCCAGTACTTC	CSASKLAGRETQYF
NA	NA	TRBV12-3/TRBV12-4	TRBJ1-6	TGTGCCAGCAGCCGGGACGTGAATTCACCCCTCCACTTT	CASSRDVNSPLHF
NA	TRBD1	TRBV9	TRBJ1-1	TGTGCCAGCAGCGGACAGGGGGCGCGTACTGAAGCTTTCTTT	CASSGQGARTEAFF
many	TRBD2	TRBV28	TRBJ2-1	TGTGCCAGCAGTCAATGGGTGGTTCGGGCTAGCGGGAGGGCCTTTTTCAATGAGCAGTTCTTC	CASSQWVVRASGRAFFNEQFF
many	NA	TRBV20-1	TRBJ1-3	TGCAGTGCTAGAGTAATACAGGGACTAGGAAACACCATATATTTT	CSARVIQGLGNTIYF
NA	NA	TRBV28	TRBJ1-3	TGTGCCAGCTCTAAGTGGGACGGCCGATCTGGAAACACCATATATTTT	CASSKWDGRSGNTIYF
few	TRBD2	TRBV6-2/TRBV6-3	TRBJ2-5	TGTGCCAGCAACTCCGGACTAGCGGGAGTAATTTACTTC	CASNSGLAGVIYF
many	TRBD1	TRBV25-1	TRBJ1-6	TGTGCCAGCAGTGAATCCCCGGGACAGGGACCCCTCCACTTT	CASSESPGQGPLHF
many	NA	TRBV28	TRBJ2-7	TGTGCCAGCAGTCAGGCCTACGAGCAGTACTTC	CASSQAYEQYF
many	NA	TRBV28	TRBJ2-6	TGTGCCAGCAATAAATATCTCAGAGGTCCTGGGGCCAACGTCCTGACTTTC	CASNKYLRGPGANVLTF
NA	TRBD1	TRBV11-2	TRBJ1-6	TGTGCCAGCAGCTCCACCGGGACAGGGGGAAGAAGTTCACCCCTCCACTTT	CASSSTGTGGRSSPLHF
many	TRBD2	TRBV27	TRBJ2-2	TGTGCCAGCAGTCCCCGGACTAGCGGGAGAACCGGGGAGCTGTTTTTT	CASSPRTSGRTGELFF
few	TRBD1	TRBV28	TRBJ1-3	TGTGCCAGCAGTTTAGCTACAGGGGGCTGGATTGGAAACACCATATATTTT	CASSLATGGWIGNTIYF
NA	NA	TRBV6-1	TRBJ2-2	TGTGCCAGCACCTACCGCGGACTACCTCCGAACACCGGGGAGCTGTTTTTT	CASTYRGLPPNTGELFF
many	NA	TRBV7-2	TRBJ1-1	TGTGCCAGCACCCCTAGGTTCTCTGAAGCTTTCTTT	CASTPRFSEAFF
many	NA	TRBV9	TRBJ1-6	TGTGCCAGCAGCGCGGGCCTCGGGGGGGCGAGTGCACCCCTCCACTTT	CASSAGLGGASAPLHF
many	TRBD1	TRBV12-3/TRBV12-4	TRBJ2-7	TGTGCCAGCAGCAAGGACAGGGGGGCGAGGGAGCAGTACTTC	CASSKDRGAREQYF